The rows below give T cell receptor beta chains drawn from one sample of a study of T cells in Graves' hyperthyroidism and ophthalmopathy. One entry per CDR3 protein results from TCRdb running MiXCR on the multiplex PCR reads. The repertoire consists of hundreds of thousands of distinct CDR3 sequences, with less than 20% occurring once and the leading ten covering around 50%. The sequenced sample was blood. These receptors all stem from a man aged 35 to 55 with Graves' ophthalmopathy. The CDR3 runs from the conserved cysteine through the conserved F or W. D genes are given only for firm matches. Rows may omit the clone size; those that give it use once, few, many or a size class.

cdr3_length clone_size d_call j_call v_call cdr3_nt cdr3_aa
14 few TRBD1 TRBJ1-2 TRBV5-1 TGCGCCAGCAGCTTGGGACAGGGGGCGAGTGGCTACACCTTC CASSLGQGASGYTF
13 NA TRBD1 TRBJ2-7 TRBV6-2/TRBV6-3 TGTGCCAGCAACTACAGGGGAAGCTACGAGCAGTACTTC CASNYRGSYEQYF
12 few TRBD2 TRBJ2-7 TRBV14 TGTGCCAGCGGATGGACTAGATGGGAGCAGTACTTC CASGWTRWEQYF
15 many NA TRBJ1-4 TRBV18 TGTGCCAGCTCACCACCGATGGGGAAGGATGAAAAACTGTTTTTT CASSPPMGKDEKLFF
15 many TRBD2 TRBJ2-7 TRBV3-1 TGTGCCAGCAGCCAAGGGCCTAGCGGGACCTACGAGCAGTACTTC CASSQGPSGTYEQYF
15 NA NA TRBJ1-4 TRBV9 TGTGCCAGCAGCGTAGGTGGGGGAGCTAATGAAAAACTGTTTTTT CASSVGGGANEKLFF
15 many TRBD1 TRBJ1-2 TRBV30 TGTGCCTGGAGTGTACTAGAGGGGGCCATATATGGCTACACCTTC CAWSVLEGAIYGYTF
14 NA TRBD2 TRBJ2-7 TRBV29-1 TGCAGCGCCATCCGGAGCGGGAGTTCCTACGAGCAGTACTTC CSAIRSGSSYEQYF
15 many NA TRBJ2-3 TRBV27 TGTGCCAGCAGTCGTAGTGGGACTAGCACAGATACGCAGTATTTT CASSRSGTSTDTQYF
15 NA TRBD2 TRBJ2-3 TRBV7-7 TGTGCTAGCAGCTACTCTAGCGGGAAGACAGATACGCAGTATTTT CASSYSSGKTDTQYF
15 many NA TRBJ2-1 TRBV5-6 TGTGCCAGCAACTACGCGGGGTCATTCTACAATGAGCAGTTCTTC CASNYAGSFYNEQFF
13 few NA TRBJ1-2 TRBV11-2 TGTGCCAGCAGCTTAAACGAGGGCGGGGGCTACACCTTC CASSLNEGGGYTF
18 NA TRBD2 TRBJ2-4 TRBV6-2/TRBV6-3 TGTGCCAGCATCGGTCGGACAGGGACTAGCGGGGGCAAAAACATTCAGTACTTC CASIGRTGTSGGKNIQYF
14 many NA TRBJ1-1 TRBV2 TGTGCCAGCAGTGATTGGGGGATGAACACTGAAGCTTTCTTT CASSDWGMNTEAFF
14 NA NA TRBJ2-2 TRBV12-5 TGTGCTAGTGCTTATATCCCAGGAACCGGGGAGCTGTTTTTT CASAYIPGTGELFF
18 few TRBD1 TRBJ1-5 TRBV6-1 TGTGCCAGCAGCTCGACAGGGGGCAACCCTAATCCCAATCAGCCCCAGCATTTT CASSSTGGNPNPNQPQHF
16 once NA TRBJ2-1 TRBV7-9 TGTGCCAGCAGCTTTCCCGGAAGGGGGAGAGACAATGAGCAGTTCTTC CASSFPGRGRDNEQFF
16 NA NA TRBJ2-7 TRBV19 TGTGCCAGTAGTATACCTCCGGCAGGGCAGGATGACGAGCAGTACTTC CASSIPPAGQDDEQYF
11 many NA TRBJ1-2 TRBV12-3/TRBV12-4 TGTGCCAGCAGCCTGAACTATGGCTACACCTTC CASSLNYGYTF
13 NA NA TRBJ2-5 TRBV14 TGTGCCAGCAGCCAAGATCTCAGGGAGACCCAGTACTTC CASSQDLRETQYF
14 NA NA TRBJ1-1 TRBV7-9 TGTGCCAGCAGCTTATCCGGGACGAACCCTGAAGCTTTCTTT CASSLSGTNPEAFF
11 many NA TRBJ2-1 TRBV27 TGTGCCAGCAGCTTCCTGAATGAGCAGTTCTTC CASSFLNEQFF
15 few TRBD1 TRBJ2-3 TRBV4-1 TGCGCCAGCAGCCCGGGACAGAGATGGGGGGATACGCAGTATTTT CASSPGQRWGDTQYF
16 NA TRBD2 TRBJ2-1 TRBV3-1 TGTGCCAGCAGCTTAGCTAGCGGAGGCTCCTACAATGAGCAGTTCTTC CASSLASGGSYNEQFF
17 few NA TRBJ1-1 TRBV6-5 TGTGCCAGCAGTTACTCGAGACTTTATGAATTGAACACTGAAGCTTTCTTT CASSYSRLYELNTEAFF
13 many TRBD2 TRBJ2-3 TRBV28 TGTGCCAGCAGTAGCGGGGGGCCAGATACGCAGTATTTT CASSSGGPDTQYF
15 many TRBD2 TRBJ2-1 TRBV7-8 TGTGCCAGCAGTTTCGGACTAGCGGGCTACAATGAGCAGTTCTTC CASSFGLAGYNEQFF
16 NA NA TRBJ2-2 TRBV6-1 TGTGCCAGCAGTGAAGAGGCTATTGGAGGGGGTGGGGAGCTGTTTTTT CASSEEAIGGGGELFF
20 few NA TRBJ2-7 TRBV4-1 TGCGCCAGCAGCCAAGAAGAGGTTCTCTCAGGGACATCCGTGGATTACGAGCAGTACTTC CASSQEEVLSGTSVDYEQYF
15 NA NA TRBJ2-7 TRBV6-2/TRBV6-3 TGTGCCAGCAGTTCCCCTAGACAGGAAGTCTACGAGCAGTACTTC CASSSPRQEVYEQYF
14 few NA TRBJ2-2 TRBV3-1 TGTGCCAGCAGCGGTTTAGAGGGGCCCGGGGAGCTGTTTTTT CASSGLEGPGELFF
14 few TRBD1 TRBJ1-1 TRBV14 TGTGCCAGCAGCCTTACAGGGGGCTGGGCTGAAGCTTTCTTT CASSLTGGWAEAFF
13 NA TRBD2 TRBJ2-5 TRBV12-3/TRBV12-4 TGTGCCAGCAGTTTTCGGCGGGAGTCGGCCCAGTACTTC CASSFRRESAQYF
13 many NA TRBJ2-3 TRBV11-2 TGTGCCAGCAGCTTAGATCGGCGGGATACGCAGTATTTT CASSLDRRDTQYF
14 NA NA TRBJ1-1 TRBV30 TGTGCCTGGAGTGTTCGGGGGGGGAACACTGAAGCTTTCTTT CAWSVRGGNTEAFF
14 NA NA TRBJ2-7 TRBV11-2 TGTGCCAGCAGCGTTAGAAATCTGGCCTACGAGCAGTACTTC CASSVRNLAYEQYF